Described below is a single T cell receptor (beta chain) sequence and its context. Its antigen specificity is not known. No much larger clone exists at a distance of one base, and base qualities are not known. The library was made by the immunoSEQ multiplex PCR assay. For TCR sequencing, RNA was extracted from every sample and reverse transcribed into cDNA to serve as template. SuperScript III was used for first-strand cDNA synthesis, primed with a 2:1 mix of oligo-dT and random hexamers. A synthetic immune receptor repertoire was used to assess amplification bias, and residual bias was removed computationally. The original methods were these. Raw reads were preprocessed for error removal, and CDR3 was defined according to IMGT conventions as running from the conserved cysteine to phenylalanine. Clonality was calculated as 1 minus Shannon entropy normalized by log2 of the number of productive unique TCRs. Whether scalp clones were CD4 or CD8 was inferred by matching scalp TCRbeta sequences against CD4 and CD8 repertoires sorted from blood. TCRdb retrieved this table from immuneACCESS and kept in-frame rearrangements only. Not all clones are present; in checked studies, unresolved V genes account for under half, and no reason is known for the remainder. The D gene and trimming were derived from the DNA, and the V and J assignments and clone size from that table. This sample holds fewer than 100,000 clones; around two fifths were observed only once. In total, the top ten clones hold approximately 0.79% of the sample.

The data stem from a study of CD8+ T cells in alopecia areata (dated by TCRdb to 2017 to 2018). About the full investigation: The treated patients, all with moderate-to-severe alopecia areata, were enrolled in an open-label pilot trial of oral tofacitinib given at 5 to 10 mg twice daily. In both human patients and the C3H/HeJ mouse model, the study applied high-throughput TCRbeta sequencing to look at T cell clonal expansion in alopecia areata. In humans, TCRbeta sequencing was performed on scalp tissue and on sorted CD4+ and CD8+ peripheral blood T cells from healthy controls and from patients with patchy or totalis/universalis alopecia areata. Clonality in the scalp was compared among normal scalp (n=4), patchy alopecia areata scalp (n=8), and alopecia totalis/universalis scalp (n=8). immunoSEQ multiplex PCR using 35 Vbeta forward primers and 13 Jbeta reverse primers was used to amplify TCRbeta CDR3 regions. RNA came from the PAXgene miRNA kit for fixed scalp, the miRNeasy kit for PBMCs, and the RNeasy kit for mouse skin. Patients received tofacitinib for 6 to 18 months and were then followed off drug for 6 months to check for delayed response and recurrence. Biopsies were taken from tofacitinib-treated patients at baseline and at 4 and 24 weeks of treatment, and a later scalp biopsy was taken in several of the tofacitinib-treated patients. Study-wide findings and limitations: Compared with mice, TCR sequences shared between patients were less clear, possibly partly because of HLA diversity across the patient population. Compared with normal scalp, lesional scalp, particularly in alopecia totalis/universalis, had higher clonality and more expanded CD8+ clones, which suggests antigenic drive. Scalp TCR repertoire analysis is complicated because resident alphabeta T cells in normal human skin are also sequenced, whereas mouse skin is dominated by gammadelta T cells.

Lesional scalp punch biopsies and peripheral blood were collected from alopecia areata patients. PBMCs were isolated by density centrifugation and stained for CD3, CD4 and CD8, after which CD4+ and CD8+ T cells were sorted on a FACSAria. The germline V gene provides CDR1 SGHAT and CDR2 FQNNGV. At the junction V is shortened by 4 bases and J by 0 bases, with 12 bases in between. From the cysteine up to the phenylalanine, the CDR3 has a length of 16 residues. Just the 48-base CDR3 DNA is kept, in frame starting at base 1. The chain employs TRBV11-2 and TRBJ2-2, with the D gene uncertain. The sequence derives from a human donor with alopecia areata. The sample taken for sequencing was CD4+ T cells sorted from blood. CDR3 region: CASSSRINSNTGELFF. In nucleotide form, the sequence is TGTGCCAGCAGCTCCCGGATCAACTCGAACACCGGGGAGCTGTTTTTT.